This T cell receptor (beta chain) is from a study of STAT5B mutations in CD4+ large granular lymphocyte leukemia. V lost 2 bases, J lost 1 base, and 2 bases lay in between. The CDR3 length is 12 residues. Germline CDR1 KGHSH, CDR2 LQKENI. The table came from immunoSEQ multiplex PCR; TCRdb's copy has only in-frame clones and leaves some out. The sample includes 28,000 or so clones, about three quarters of them seen just once. Notes on this clone: Its antigen is unidentified.

Study-wide points: Data were not HLA-matched across samples. 8/27 top patient clones versus 2/35 control clones were TRBV06-family. Main leukemic clonotypes were patient-specific, but roughly 26% appeared at low frequency elsewhere.

The sequence was obtained from a human donor in good health. The gene calls are TRBV18 and TRBJ1-1; no definite D call. The sample was CD4+ T cells from blood buffy coats. The chain's CDR3 is CASSPANTEAFF. CDR3 sequence (DNA): TGTGCCAGCTCACCAGCGAACACTGAAGCTTTCTTT.